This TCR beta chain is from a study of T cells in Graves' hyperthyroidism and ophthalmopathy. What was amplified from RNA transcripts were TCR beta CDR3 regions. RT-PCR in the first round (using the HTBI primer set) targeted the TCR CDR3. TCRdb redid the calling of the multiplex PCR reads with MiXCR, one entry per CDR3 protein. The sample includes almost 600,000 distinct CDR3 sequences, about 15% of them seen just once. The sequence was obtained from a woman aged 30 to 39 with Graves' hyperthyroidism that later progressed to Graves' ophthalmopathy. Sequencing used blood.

The CDR3 DNA reads as TGTGCCAGTAGTATTAGTGAAATTCATCCGACGGCGTACTCTGGAAACACCATATATTTT. Encoded protein: CASSISEIHPTAYSGNTIYF. This chain joins TRBV19 and TRBJ1-3; D unresolved. Germline loops: CDR1 LNHDA, CDR2 SQIVND (reference sequence). The germline V and J ends were trimmed by 3 bases and 0 bases, with 24 bases remaining between them. The CDR3 has 20 residues.